Sequencing of this T cell receptor beta chain was carried out in a study of blood T cells in healthy people across ages (dated by TCRdb to 2014 to 2015). In the study overall: In model experiments, roughly one uniquely barcoded TCR beta cDNA molecule per two T cells was captured by template switching. Age-related changes in TCR beta repertoire diversity were measured in the study by deep sequencing normalized with unique cDNA molecular identifiers. The donors were split into four age groups: young (average 16 years), middle-aged (39), aged (around 67) and long-lived (82). Donors of different ages were randomly distributed across sequencing lanes to avoid experimental bias. The study analyzed two additional independent replicas of 1 million unique cDNA reads from the same blood draw for two donors, one aged 18 to 30 and one aged 80 or older. Overall study outcomes, separate from this receptor: Observed TCR beta diversity per million T cells fell roughly linearly with age, and a significant reduction was already apparent by age roughly 41. Estimates of total diversity from one million sequenced T cells were regarded as lower bounds and underestimates. Since profiling was done on bulk unsorted PBMCs, naive and antigen-experienced compartments could not be conclusively compared. The CMV infection status of donors was not known, potentially confounding age-related changes in expanded clonotypes. A strong correlation was found between observed TCR beta diversity and the percentage of naive T cells measured by flow cytometry. Compared with the aged group, the long-lived group had more naive CD4+ T cells, fewer expanded clones and increased TCR diversity, suggesting age selection.

This clonotype was observed a handful of times. No cognate antigen has been identified for it. No base-level quality is on record; no much larger clone is a single base apart. The library was produced with 5' RACE. The run used an Illumina HiSeq 2500. The second PCR ran for about 6 to 12 cycles and used a J-beta primer mix along with a sample-barcoded 5' primer. A template-switch 5' adaptor carrying 12 random nucleotides introduced a unique molecular identifier onto each TCR beta cDNA molecule. Each sample yielded at least 2.5 million CDR3-containing paired-end reads. First-strand cDNA was synthesized from all RNA with the Mint cDNA synthesis kit, primed by a TRBC-specific oligonucleotide. Following uracil-DNA glycosylase treatment, a first 18-cycle PCR with universal primers M1SS and BC2_uni_R was performed on all cDNA. Per the authors' processing: Normalization of each sample was performed by random selection of 1 million high-quality reads, each carrying a distinct molecular identifier. Instead of being binned into consensus sequences, reads with shared molecular identifiers were discarded. CDR3 identification, clonotype clustering and error correction used MiTCR with a Q25 quality threshold and the strictest error-elimination algorithm. A nonparametric unseen species model using Euler transformation provided a lower-bound estimate of total TCR beta diversity. TCRdb trimmed public reads at Q25 via fastp, called clones via MiXCR and kept in-frame beta chains. Each record represents a unique CDR3 protein, reported with the most common genes and DNA among its rows. For this entry, the V and J calls and clone size follow TCRdb and not the study's own pipeline. This sample has over a million distinct CDR3 sequences in its table, and roughly 45% of those were observed once. Together, the top ten hold about 20% of the sample.

Inclusive of the bounding cysteine and phenylalanine, the CDR3 is 14 residues long. Solely the CDR3 DNA is kept, with 42 bases framed from the first base. Reading the germline V gene gives CDR1 SGHRS and CDR2 YFSETQ. Trimming leaves V shorter by 4 bases and J shorter by 10 bases, with the junction holding 6 bases beyond the gene matches. Donors were 39 systemically healthy Caucasian individuals from Russia aged 6 to 90 years. Ten milliliters of peripheral blood were drawn from each donor into EDTA-treated Vacutainer tubes. Ficoll-Paque density-gradient centrifugation was used to isolate PBMCs, with at least 7 million per sample. Trizol reagent was used to extract total RNA from PBMCs, with at least 5.5 micrograms per sample. Naive CD45RAhigh/CD27high T cell percentages were measured by flow cytometry on a PBMC aliquot from every donor.

The chain is made from TRBV5-1 and TRBJ2-1; TRBD2 lines up with 12 middle nucleotides. The sequence derives from a woman aged 60 to 75 in good health. Sequences were obtained from blood. The CDR3 amino acid sequence is: CASSVGLAGEEQFF. The bases are TGCGCCAGCAGCGTGGGACTAGCGGGCGAGGAGCAGTTCTTC.